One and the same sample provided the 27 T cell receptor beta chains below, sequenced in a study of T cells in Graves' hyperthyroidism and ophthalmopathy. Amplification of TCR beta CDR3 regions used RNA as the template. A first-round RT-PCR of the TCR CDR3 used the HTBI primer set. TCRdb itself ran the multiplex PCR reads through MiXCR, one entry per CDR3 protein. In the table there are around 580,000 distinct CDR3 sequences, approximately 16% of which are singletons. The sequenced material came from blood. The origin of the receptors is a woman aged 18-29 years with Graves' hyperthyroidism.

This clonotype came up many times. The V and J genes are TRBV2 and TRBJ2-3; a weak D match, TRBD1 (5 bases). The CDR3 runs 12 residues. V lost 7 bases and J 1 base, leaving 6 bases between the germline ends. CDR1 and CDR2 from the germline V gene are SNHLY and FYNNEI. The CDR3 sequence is CASKGGTDTQYF. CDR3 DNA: TGTGCCAGCAAAGGGGGCACAGATACGCAGTATTTT.

This CDR3 is CASSLTRIQAPSYEQYF. As DNA, the CDR3 is TGTGCCAGCAGTTTAACCCGAATCCAGGCTCCGTCCTACGAGCAGTACTTC. This sequence joins TRBV28 and TRBJ2-7, with no clear D. CDR3 length: 17 amino acids. Germline V CDR1 and CDR2: MDHEN, SYDVKM. The V and J ends lost 2 bases and 1 base respectively, with 18 bases between them. The full variable domain, rest sourced from reference TRBV28 and TRBJ2-7, is DVKVTQSSRYLVKRTGEKVFLECVQDMDHENMFWYRQDPGLGLRLIYFSYDVKMKEKGDIPEGYSVSREKKERFSLILESASTNQTSMYLCASSLTRIQAPSYEQYFGPGTRLTVT.

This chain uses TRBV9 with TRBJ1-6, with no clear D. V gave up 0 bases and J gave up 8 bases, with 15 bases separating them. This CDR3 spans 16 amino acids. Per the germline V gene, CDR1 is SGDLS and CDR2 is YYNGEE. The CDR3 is CASSVGPGMIDSPLHF. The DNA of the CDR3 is TGTGCCAGCAGCGTAGGACCGGGTATGATCGATTCACCCCTCCACTTT.

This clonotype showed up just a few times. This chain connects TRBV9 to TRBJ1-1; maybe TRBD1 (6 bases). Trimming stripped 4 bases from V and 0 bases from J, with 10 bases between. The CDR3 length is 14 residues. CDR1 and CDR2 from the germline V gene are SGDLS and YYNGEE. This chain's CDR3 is CASSSGAVNTEAFF. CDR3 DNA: TGTGCCAGCAGCTCGGGGGCGGTGAACACTGAAGCTTTCTTT.

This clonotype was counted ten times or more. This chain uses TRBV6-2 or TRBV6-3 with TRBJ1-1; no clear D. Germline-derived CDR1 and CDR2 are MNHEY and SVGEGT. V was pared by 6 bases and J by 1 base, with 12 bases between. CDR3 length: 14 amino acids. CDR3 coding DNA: TGTGCCAGCAGCGGGTCCTGGTCGAACACTGAAGCTTTCTTT. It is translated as CASSGSWSNTEAFF.

The CDR3 region has the DNA TGTGCCAGCAGCAGCACAGGGAAATCTTTTGGGAACACTGAAGCTTTCTTT. It codes for CASSSTGKSFGNTEAFF. The genes are TRBV6-1 and TRBJ1-1; tentatively, D is TRBD1 (6 bases). Per germline, CDR1 MNHNS and CDR2 SASEGT. This CDR3 is 17 amino acids long. The V gene lost 6 bases and the J gene lost 1 base, with 21 bases spanning the gap.

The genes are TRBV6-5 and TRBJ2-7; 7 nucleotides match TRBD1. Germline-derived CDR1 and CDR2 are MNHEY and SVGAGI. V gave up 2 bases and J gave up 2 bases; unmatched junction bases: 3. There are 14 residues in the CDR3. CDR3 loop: CASSYGTETYEQYF. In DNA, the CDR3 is TGTGCCAGCAGTTACGGGACAGAAACCTACGAGCAGTACTTC.

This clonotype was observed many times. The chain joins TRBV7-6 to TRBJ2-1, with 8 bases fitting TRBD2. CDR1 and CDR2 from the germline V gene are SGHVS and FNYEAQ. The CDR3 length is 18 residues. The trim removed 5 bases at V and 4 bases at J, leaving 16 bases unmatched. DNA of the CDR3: TGTGCCAGCAGCCCCGCCCGCCGTGGCGGGGGGCTTTACAATGAGCAGTTCTTC. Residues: CASSPARRGGGLYNEQFF.

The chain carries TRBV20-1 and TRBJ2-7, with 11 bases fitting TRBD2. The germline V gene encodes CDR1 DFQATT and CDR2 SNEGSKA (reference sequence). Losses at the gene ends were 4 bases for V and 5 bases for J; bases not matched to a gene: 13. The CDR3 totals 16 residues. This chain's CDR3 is CSAKTSGMGLSHEQYF. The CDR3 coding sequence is TGCAGTGCTAAGACTAGCGGGATGGGTCTATCCCACGAGCAGTACTTC.

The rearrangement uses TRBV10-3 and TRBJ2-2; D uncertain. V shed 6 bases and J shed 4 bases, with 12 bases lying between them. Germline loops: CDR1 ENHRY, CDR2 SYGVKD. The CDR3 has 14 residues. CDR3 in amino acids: CAIREDGSTGELFF. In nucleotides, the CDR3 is TGTGCCATCAGAGAGGACGGGTCCACCGGGGAGCTGTTTTTT.

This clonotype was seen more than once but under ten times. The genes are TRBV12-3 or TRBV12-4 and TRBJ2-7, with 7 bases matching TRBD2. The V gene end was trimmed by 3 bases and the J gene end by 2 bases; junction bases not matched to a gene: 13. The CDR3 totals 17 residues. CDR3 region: CASSFRGSGLRPYEQYF. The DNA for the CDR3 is TGTGCCAGCAGTTTTCGAGGTAGCGGGCTACGCCCCTACGAGCAGTACTTC.

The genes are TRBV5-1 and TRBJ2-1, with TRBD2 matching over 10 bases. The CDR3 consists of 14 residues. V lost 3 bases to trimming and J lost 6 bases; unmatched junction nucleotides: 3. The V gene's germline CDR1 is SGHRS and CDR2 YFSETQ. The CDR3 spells CASSSLAGGNEQFF. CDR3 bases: TGCGCCAGCAGCTCCTTAGCGGGAGGCAATGAGCAGTTCTTC.

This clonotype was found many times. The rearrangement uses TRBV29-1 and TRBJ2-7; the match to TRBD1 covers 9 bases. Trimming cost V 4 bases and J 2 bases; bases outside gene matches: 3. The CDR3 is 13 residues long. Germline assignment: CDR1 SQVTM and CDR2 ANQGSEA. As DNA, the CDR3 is TGCAGCGTTGGACAGGGGGAACCCTACGAGCAGTACTTC. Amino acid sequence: CSVGQGEPYEQYF.

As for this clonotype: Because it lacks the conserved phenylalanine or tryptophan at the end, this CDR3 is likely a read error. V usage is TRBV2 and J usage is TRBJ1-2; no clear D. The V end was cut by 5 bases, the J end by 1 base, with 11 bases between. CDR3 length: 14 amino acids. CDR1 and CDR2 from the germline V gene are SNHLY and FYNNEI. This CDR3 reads CASSPQSYNYGYTL. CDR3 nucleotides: TGTGCCAGCAGTCCACAGTCCTATAACTATGGCTACACCCTC.

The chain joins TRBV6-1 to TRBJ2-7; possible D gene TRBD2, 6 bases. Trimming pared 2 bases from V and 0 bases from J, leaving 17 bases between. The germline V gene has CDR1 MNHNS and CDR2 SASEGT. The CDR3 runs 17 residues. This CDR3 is CASSEIWGTDISYEQYF. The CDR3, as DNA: TGTGCCAGCAGTGAAATTTGGGGGACTGATATCTCCTACGAGCAGTACTTC.

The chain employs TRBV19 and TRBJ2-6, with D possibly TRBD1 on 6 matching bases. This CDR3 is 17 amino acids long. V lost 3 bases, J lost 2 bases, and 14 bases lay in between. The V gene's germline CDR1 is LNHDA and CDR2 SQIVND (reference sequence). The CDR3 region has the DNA TGTGCCAGTAGTATCCGGGCAGGGGATACTGGGGCCAACGTCCTGACTTTC. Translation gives CASSIRAGDTGANVLTF.

The CDR3: CATSRDQASNQPQHF. As DNA, the CDR3 is TGTGCCACCAGCAGAGATCAGGCTAGCAATCAGCCCCAGCATTTT. The chain joins TRBV15 to TRBJ1-5; no definite D call. Trimming stripped 0 bases from V and 0 bases from J, with 6 bases between. The V gene's germline CDR1 is LNHNV and CDR2 YYDKDF (reference sequence). The CDR3 has 15 residues.

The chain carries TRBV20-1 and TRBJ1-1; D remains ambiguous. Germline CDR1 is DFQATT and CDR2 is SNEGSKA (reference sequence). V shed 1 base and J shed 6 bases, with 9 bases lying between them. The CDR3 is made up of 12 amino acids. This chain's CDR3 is CSARGGGAEAFF. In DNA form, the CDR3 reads TGCAGTGCTAGAGGGGGAGGAGCTGAAGCTTTCTTT.

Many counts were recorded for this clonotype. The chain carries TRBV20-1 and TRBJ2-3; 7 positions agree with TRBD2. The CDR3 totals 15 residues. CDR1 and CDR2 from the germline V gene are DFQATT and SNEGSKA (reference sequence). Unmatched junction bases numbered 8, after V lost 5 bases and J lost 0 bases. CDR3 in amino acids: CSAVASGTSTDTQYF. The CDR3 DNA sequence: TGCAGTGCTGTCGCAAGCGGGACTAGCACAGATACGCAGTATTTT.

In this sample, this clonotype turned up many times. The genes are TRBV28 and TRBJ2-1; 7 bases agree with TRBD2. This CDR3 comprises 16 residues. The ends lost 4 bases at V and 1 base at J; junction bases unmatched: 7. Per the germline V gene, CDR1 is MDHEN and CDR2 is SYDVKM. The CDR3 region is CASSSPFGRSYNEQFF. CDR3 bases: TGTGCCAGCAGTTCCCCGTTCGGGAGGTCCTACAATGAGCAGTTCTTC.

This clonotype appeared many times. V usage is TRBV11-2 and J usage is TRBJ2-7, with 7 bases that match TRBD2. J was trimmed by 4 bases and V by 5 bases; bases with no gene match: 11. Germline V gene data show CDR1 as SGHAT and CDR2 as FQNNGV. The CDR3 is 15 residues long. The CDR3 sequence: CASSITSALGYEQYF. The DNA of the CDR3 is TGTGCCAGCAGCATTACTAGCGCCCTTGGGTACGAGCAGTACTTC.

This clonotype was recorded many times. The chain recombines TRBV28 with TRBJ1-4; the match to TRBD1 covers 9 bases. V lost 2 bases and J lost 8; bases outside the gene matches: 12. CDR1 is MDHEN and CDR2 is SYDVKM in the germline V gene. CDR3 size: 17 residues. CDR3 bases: TGTGCCAGCAGTTTAACTTTTTGGACAGGGGAGGACGAAAAACTGTTTTTT. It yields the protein CASSLTFWTGEDEKLFF.

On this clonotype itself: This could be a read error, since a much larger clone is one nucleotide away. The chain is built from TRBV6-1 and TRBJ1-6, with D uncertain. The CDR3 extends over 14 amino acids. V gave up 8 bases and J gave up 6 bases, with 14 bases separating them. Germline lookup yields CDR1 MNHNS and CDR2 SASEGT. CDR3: CASPRGRANSPLHF. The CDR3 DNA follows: TGTGCCAGCCCTCGTGGCCGGGCTAATTCACCCCTCCACTTT.

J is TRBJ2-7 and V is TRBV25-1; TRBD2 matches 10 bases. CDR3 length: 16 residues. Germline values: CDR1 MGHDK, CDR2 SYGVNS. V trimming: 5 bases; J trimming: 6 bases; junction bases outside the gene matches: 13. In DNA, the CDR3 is TGTGCCAGCAGTATAAAGGGTACTAGCGGGAATGGCGAGCAGTACTTC. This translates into CASSIKGTSGNGEQYF.

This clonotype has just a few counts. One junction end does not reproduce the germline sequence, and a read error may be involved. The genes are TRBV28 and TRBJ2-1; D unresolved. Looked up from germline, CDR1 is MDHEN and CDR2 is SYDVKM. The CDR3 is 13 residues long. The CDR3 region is CASSELVYNGQFF. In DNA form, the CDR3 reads TGTGCCAGCAGTGAGTTAGTTTACAATGGGCAGTTCTTC.

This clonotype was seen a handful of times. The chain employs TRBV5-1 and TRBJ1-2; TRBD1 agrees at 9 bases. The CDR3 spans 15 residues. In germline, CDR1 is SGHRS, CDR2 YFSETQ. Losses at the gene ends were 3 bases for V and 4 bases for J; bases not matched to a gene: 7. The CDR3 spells CASSSSDRGFYGYTF. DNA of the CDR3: TGCGCCAGCAGCTCGTCAGACAGGGGGTTCTATGGCTACACCTTC. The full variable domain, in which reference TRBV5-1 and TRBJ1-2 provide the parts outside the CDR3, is KAGVTQTPRYLIKTRGQQVTLSCSPISGHRSVSWYQQTPGQGLQFLFEYFSETQRNKGNFPGRFSGRQFSNSRSEMNVSTLELGDSALYLCASSSSDRGFYGYTFGSGTRLTVV.

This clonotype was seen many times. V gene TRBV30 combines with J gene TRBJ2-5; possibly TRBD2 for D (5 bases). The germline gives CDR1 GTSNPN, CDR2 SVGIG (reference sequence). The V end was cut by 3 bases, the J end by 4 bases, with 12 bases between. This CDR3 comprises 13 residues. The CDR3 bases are TGTGCCTGGAGCGGAGATCGGGGAGAGACCCAGTACTTC. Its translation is CAWSGDRGETQYF.